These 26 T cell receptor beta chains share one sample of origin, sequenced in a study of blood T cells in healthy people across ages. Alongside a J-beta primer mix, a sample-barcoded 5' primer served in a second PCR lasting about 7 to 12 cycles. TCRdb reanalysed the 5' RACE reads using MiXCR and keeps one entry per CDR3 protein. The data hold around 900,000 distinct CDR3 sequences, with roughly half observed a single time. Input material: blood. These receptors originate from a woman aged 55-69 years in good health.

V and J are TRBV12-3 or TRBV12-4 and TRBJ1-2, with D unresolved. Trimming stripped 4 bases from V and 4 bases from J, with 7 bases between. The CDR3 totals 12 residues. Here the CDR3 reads CASSSRSYGYTF. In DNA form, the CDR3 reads TGTGCCAGCAGTTCCAGGTCCTATGGCTACACCTTC.

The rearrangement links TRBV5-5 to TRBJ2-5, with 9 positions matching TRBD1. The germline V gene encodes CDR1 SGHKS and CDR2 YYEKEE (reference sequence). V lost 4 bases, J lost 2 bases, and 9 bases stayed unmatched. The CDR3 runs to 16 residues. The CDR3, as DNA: TGTGCCAGCAGCATTCCACGAGGGACAGGGCAAGAGACCCAGTACTTC. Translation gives CASSIPRGTGQETQYF.

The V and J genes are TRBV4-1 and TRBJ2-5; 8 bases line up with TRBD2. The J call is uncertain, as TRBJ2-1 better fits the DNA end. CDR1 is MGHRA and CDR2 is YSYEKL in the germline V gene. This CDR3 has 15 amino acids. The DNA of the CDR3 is TGCGCCAGCAGCCGTGGTAGCGGGGTCCAAGAGACCCAGTTCTTC. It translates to CASSRGSGVQETQFF.

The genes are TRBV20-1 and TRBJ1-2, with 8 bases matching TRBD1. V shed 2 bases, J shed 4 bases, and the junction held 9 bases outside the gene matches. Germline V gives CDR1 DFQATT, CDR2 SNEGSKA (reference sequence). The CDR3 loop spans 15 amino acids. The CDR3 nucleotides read TGCAGTGCTAGAATCCCAGGGGGCGCCAGCTATGGCTACACCTTC. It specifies CSARIPGGASYGYTF.

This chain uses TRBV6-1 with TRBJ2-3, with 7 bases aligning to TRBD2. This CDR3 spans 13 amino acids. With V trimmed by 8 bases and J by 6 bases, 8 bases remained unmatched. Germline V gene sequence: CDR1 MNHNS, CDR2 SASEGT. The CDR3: CASSGGRVDTQYF. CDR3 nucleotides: TGTGCCAGCTCAGGAGGGAGGGTGGATACGCAGTATTTT.

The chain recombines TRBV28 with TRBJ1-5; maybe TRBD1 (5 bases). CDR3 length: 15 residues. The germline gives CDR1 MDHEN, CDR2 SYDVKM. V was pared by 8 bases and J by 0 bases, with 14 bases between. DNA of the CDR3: TGTGCCAGCTCGACCGGGACGTATAGCAATCAGCCCCAGCATTTT. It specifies CASSTGTYSNQPQHF.

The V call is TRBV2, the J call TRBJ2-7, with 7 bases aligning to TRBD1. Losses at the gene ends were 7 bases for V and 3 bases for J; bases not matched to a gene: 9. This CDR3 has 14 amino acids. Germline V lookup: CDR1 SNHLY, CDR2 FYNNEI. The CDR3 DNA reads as TGTGCCAGCACTCAGGACAGGTACCTCTACGAGCAGTACTTC. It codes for CASTQDRYLYEQYF.

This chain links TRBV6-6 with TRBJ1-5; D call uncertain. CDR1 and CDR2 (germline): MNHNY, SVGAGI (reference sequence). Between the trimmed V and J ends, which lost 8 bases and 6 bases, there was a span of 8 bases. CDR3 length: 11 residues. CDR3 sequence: CASSEFQPQHF. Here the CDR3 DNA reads TGTGCCAGCTCCGAATTTCAGCCCCAGCATTTT.

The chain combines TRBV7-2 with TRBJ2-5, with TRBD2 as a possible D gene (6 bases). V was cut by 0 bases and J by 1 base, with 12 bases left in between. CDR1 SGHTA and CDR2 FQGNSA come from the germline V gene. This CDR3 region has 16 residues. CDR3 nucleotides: TGTGCCAGCAGCTTAGCGGCAGGAGCGGGCCAAGAGACCCAGTACTTC. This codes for CASSLAAGAGQETQYF. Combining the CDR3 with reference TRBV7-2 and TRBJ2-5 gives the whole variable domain GAGVSQSPSNKVTEKGKDVELRCDPISGHTALYWYRQSLGQGLEFLIYFQGNSAPDKSGLPSDRFSAERTGGSVSTLTIQRTQQEDSAVYLCASSLAAGAGQETQYFGPGTRLLVL.

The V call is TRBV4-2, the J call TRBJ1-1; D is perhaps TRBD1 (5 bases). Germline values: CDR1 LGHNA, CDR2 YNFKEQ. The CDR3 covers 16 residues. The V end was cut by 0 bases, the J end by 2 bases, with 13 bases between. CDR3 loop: CASSQDSGLLNTEAFF. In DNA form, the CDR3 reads TGTGCCAGCAGCCAAGATTCAGGGTTATTAAACACTGAAGCTTTCTTT.

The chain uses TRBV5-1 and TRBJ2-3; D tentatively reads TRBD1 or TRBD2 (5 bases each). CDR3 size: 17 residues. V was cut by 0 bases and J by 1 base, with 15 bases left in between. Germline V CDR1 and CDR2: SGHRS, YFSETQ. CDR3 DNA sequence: TGCGCCAGCAGCTTGGAGGGGAGAAACGAGGGCACAGATACGCAGTATTTT. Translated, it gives CASSLEGRNEGTDTQYF.

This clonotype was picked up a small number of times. The CDR3 region is CASSYSMGSYEQYF. The CDR3 DNA reads as TGTGCCAGCAGTTACTCGATGGGCAGCTACGAGCAGTACTTC. The V call is TRBV6-5, the J call TRBJ2-7; D is unclear. The germline gives CDR1 MNHEY, CDR2 SVGAGI. The CDR3 sequence is 14 residues long. With 0 bases removed from V and 3 bases from J, the gap between germline ends came to 9 bases.

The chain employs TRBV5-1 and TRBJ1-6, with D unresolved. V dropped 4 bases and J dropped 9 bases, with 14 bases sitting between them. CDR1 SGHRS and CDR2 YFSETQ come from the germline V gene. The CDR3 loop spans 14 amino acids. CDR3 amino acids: CASSQDLYGSPLHF. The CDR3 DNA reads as TGCGCCAGCAGCCAAGACCTGTACGGTTCACCCCTCCACTTT. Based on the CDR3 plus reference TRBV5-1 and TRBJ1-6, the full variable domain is KAGVTQTPRYLIKTRGQQVTLSCSPISGHRSVSWYQQTPGQGLQFLFEYFSETQRNKGNFPGRFSGRQFSNSRSEMNVSTLELGDSALYLCASSQDLYGSPLHFGNGTRLTVT.

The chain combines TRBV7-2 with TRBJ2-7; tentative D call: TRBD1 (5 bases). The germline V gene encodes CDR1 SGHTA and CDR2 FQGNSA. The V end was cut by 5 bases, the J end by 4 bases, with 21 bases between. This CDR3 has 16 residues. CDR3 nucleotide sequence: TGTGCCAGCAGCGCCAAAACAGGCCGGCCTGCGTACGAGCAGTACTTC. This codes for CASSAKTGRPAYEQYF.

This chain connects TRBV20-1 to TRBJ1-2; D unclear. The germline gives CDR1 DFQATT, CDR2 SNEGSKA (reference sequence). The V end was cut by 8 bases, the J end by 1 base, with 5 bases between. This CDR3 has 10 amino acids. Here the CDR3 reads CSPLNYGYTF. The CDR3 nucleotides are TGCAGTCCACTTAACTATGGCTACACCTTC.

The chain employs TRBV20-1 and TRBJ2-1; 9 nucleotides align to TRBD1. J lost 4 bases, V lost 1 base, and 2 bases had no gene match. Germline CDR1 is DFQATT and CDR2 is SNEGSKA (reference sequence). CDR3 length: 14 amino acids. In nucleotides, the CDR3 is TGCAGTGCTAGAGGACAGGGGGGTTACAATGAGCAGTTCTTC. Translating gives CSARGQGGYNEQFF.

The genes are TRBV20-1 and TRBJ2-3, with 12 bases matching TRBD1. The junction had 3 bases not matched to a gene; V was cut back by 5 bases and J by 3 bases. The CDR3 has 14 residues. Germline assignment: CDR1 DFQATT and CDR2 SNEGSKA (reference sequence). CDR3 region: CSAPGQGATDTQYF. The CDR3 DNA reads TGCAGTGCTCCGGGACAGGGGGCTACAGATACGCAGTATTTT.

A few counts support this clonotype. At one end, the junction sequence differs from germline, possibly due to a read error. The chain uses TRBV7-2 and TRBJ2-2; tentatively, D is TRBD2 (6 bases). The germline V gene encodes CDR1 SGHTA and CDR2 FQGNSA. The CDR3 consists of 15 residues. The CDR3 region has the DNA TGTGCCAGTAGCTTAGAGGGGCCTAGCGCCGGGGAGCTGTTTTTT. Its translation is CASSLEGPSAGELFF.

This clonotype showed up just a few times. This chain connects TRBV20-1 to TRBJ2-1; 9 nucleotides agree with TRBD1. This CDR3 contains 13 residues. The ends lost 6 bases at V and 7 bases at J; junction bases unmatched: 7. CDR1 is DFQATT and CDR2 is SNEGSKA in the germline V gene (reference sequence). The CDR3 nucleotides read TGCAGTGCGCCGGGACAGGGAAAAAATGAGCAGTTCTTC. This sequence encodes CSAPGQGKNEQFF.

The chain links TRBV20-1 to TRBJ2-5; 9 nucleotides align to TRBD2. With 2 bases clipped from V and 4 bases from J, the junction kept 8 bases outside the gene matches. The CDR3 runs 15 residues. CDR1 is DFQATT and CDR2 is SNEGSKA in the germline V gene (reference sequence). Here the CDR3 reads CSARPLAGVSETQYF. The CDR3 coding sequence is TGCAGTGCTAGACCCTTAGCGGGAGTTTCAGAGACCCAGTACTTC.

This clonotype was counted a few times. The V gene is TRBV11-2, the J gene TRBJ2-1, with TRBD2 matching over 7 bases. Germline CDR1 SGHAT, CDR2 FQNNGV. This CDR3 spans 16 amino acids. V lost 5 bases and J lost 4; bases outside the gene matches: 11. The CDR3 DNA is TGTGCCAGCAGCCGGGCGGGCGGGAGTGTATACAATGAGCAGTTCTTC. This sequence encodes CASSRAGGSVYNEQFF.

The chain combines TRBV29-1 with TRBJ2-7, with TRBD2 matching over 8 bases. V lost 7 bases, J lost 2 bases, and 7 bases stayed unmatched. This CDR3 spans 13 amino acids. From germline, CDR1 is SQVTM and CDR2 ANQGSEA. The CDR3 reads CSAASGLAYEQYF. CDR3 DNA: TGCAGCGCCGCTAGCGGGCTGGCCTACGAGCAGTACTTC.

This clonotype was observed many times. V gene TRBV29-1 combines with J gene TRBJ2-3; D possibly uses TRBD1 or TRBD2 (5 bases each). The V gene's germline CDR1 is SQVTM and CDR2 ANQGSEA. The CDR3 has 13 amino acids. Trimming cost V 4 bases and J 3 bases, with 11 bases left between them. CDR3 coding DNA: TGCAGCGTTGTCCGGGACGCAACAGATACGCAGTATTTT. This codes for CSVVRDATDTQYF.

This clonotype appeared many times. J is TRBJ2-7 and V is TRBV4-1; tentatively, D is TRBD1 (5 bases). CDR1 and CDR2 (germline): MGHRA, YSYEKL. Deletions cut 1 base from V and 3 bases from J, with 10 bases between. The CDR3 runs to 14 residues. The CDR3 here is CASSQGQQYYEQYF. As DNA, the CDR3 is TGCGCCAGCAGCCAAGGACAGCAATACTACGAGCAGTACTTC.

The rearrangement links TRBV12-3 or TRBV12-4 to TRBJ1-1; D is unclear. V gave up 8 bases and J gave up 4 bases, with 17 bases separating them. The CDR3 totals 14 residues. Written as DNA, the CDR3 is TGTGCCAGCCGCCCCGGGAAGGGAATCACTGAAGCTTTCTTT. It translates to CASRPGKGITEAFF.

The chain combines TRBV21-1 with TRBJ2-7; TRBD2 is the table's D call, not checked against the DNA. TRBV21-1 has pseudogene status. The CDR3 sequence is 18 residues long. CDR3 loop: CASSKLGTRTPVLYEQYF. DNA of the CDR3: TGTGCCAGCAGCAAACTAGGTACAAGGACCCCGGTACTCTACGAGCAGTACTTC.